This TCR beta chain was sequenced in a study of cytomegalovirus exposure and HLA in healthy donors. For the study at large: The platform used for the 100 to 150 validation repertoires matched that of the roughly 670 first-cohort repertoires, a later analysis reported. Study results and limitations: The classifier reportedly diagnosed cytomegalovirus status with high specificity and sensitivity.

The repertoire was sequenced with immunoSEQ multiplex PCR; TCRdb's copy has only in-frame clones and lacks some. The sample has roughly 230,000 clones; about 92% are singletons. This clone came up a few times. Its antigen is not known. The specimen sequenced was PBMCs. The receptor was derived from a woman aged 30 to 39 in good health and CMV-seronegative.

The CDR3 bases are TGCAGCGTTGGCGGGCCTGTCACCGGGGAGCTGTTTTTT. Amino acid sequence: CSVGGPVTGELFF. V is TRBV29-1 and J is TRBJ2-2; D possibly corresponds to TRBD2 (5 bases). Deletions cut 4 bases from V and 4 bases from J, with 10 bases between. Per germline, CDR1 SQVTM and CDR2 ANQGSEA. This CDR3 has 13 amino acids.